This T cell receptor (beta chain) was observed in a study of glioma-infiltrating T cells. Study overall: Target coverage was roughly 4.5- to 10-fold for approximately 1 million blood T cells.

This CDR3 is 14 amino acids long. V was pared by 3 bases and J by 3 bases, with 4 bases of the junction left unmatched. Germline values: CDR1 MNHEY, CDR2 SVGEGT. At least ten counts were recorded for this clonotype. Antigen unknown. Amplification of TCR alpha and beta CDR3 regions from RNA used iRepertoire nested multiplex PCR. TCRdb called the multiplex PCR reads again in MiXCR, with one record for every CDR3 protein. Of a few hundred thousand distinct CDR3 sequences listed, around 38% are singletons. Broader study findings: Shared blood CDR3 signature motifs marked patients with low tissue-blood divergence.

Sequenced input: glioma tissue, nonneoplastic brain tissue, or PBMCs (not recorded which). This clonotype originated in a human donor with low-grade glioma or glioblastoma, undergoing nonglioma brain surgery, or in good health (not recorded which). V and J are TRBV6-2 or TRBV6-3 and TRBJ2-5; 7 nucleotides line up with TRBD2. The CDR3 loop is CASSYGSGKETQYF. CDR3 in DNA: TGTGCCAGCAGTTATGGCAGCGGGAAAGAGACCCAGTACTTC.